The 15 T cell receptor beta chains below were found in one sample sequenced in a study of Graves' ophthalmopathy and Graves' hyperthyroidism. TCR beta CDR3 regions were amplified from RNA transcripts. HTBI primers primed a first-round RT-PCR, and a second-round multiplex PCR followed. A single record per CDR3 protein comes from TCRdb applying MiXCR to the multiplex PCR reads. The sample lists about 550,000 distinct CDR3 sequences, less than 40% seen once, with less than 4.5% in the top ten. The sequenced sample consisted of peripheral blood or thyroid tissue (not recorded which). These receptors were obtained from an adult man with Graves' hyperthyroidism.

This clonotype was detected many times. V usage is TRBV9 and J usage is TRBJ2-5; 10 bases are a match to TRBD1. The CDR3 totals 15 residues. The germline gives CDR1 SGDLS, CDR2 YYNGEE. Germline trimming cut 0 bases from V and 4 bases from J; bases unmatched to any gene: 3. CDR3 in DNA: TGTGCCAGCAGCGTAGTGGGGACAGGGGTAGAGACCCAGTACTTC. Translated, it gives CASSVVGTGVETQYF.

This clonotype was counted many times. V and J are TRBV7-8 and TRBJ2-7; perhaps D is TRBD1 or TRBD2 (5 bases each). The CDR3 has 16 residues. Germline V gene lookup returns CDR1 SGHVS and CDR2 FQNEAQ. V dropped 1 base and J dropped 7 bases, with 20 bases sitting between them. The chain's CDR3 is CASSLGGTNPLLEQYF. The CDR3 DNA reads as TGTGCCAGCAGCTTAGGTGGGACCAACCCGCTACTGGAGCAGTACTTC.

This clonotype was observed a few times. The chain couples TRBV6-6 to TRBJ1-3; D not resolved. Germline CDR1 and CDR2: MNHNY and SVGAGI (reference sequence). The length of the CDR3 is 15 residues. Trimming cost V 6 bases and J 0 bases, with 12 bases left between them. In nucleotides, the CDR3 is TGTGCCAGCAGGCTGACAATTTACTCTGGAAACACCATATATTTT. Its translation: CASRLTIYSGNTIYF.

Turning to this clonotype: The germline gene is not matched at one end of the junction; a read error may be the cause. This sequence joins TRBV2 and TRBJ1-2, with TRBD1 as a possible D gene (6 bases). CDR3 length: 14 residues. CDR1 is SNHLY and CDR2 is FYNNEI in the germline V gene. DNA of the CDR3: TGTGCCAGCAGTACAAACAGGGATAACGATGGCTACACCTTC. Encoded protein: CASSTNRDNDGYTF. The variable domain in full, with the rest retrieved from reference TRBV2 and TRBJ1-2, is EPEVTQTPSHQVTQMGQEVILRCVPISNHLYFYWYRQILGQKVEFLVSFYNNEISEKSEIFDDQFSVERPDGSNFTLKIRSTKLEDSAMYFCASSTNRDNDGYTFGSGTRLTVV.

CDR3: CAISEDDMGRYTEAFF. CDR3 DNA: TGTGCCATCAGTGAAGATGATATGGGGCGGTACACTGAAGCTTTCTTT. This sequence joins TRBV10-3 and TRBJ1-1; D is possibly TRBD1 (5 bases). The CDR3 covers 16 residues. V was shortened by 3 bases and J by 3 bases, with 17 bases between the two germline ends. Germline V gene sequence: CDR1 ENHRY, CDR2 SYGVKD.

In this sample, this clonotype turned up many times. This chain uses TRBV7-6 with TRBJ1-1; D is unresolved. V was trimmed by 5 bases and J by 1 base, leaving 11 bases between them. The germline CDR1 and CDR2 sequences are SGHVS and FNYEAQ. The CDR3 contains 14 residues. Written as DNA, the CDR3 is TGTGCCAGCAGCCTTGTGACGGAGAACACTGAAGCTTTCTTT. This sequence encodes CASSLVTENTEAFF.

This clonotype was found many times. The chain joins TRBV12-3 or TRBV12-4 to TRBJ1-2, with 7 bases fitting TRBD1. Trimming removed 8 bases from V and 5 bases from J; junction bases left unmatched: 8. The CDR3 covers 13 residues. The CDR3 DNA reads as TGTGCCAGCGGGACAGATACCTGGTATGGCTACACCTTC. This codes for CASGTDTWYGYTF.

This clonotype has ten or more counts. The chain combines TRBV29-1 with TRBJ2-2; possible D gene TRBD1, 6 bases. Between the trimmed V and J ends, which lost 7 bases and 5 bases, there was a span of 14 bases. The CDR3 is made up of 13 amino acids. CDR1 SQVTM and CDR2 ANQGSEA come from the germline V gene. The CDR3 region has the DNA TGCAGCGGTACGACAGGTGGGACCGGGGAGCTGTTTTTT. This sequence encodes CSGTTGGTGELFF.

The chain employs TRBV29-1 and TRBJ1-1; the match to TRBD1 covers 8 bases. The junction had 15 bases not matched to a gene; V was cut back by 8 bases and J by 4 bases. Germline values: CDR1 SQVTM, CDR2 ANQGSEA. This CDR3 is built from 15 residues. In DNA form, the CDR3 reads TGCAGCAGCCAAGTCCGGACAGGGACGGGCACTGAAGCTTTCTTT. As protein: CSSQVRTGTGTEAFF.

Many counts were recorded for this clonotype. The chain's CDR3 is CASSLSGSSNEQYF. The CDR3 DNA reads as TGCGCCAGCAGCCTCAGCGGGAGTTCTAACGAGCAGTACTTC. This rearrangement joins TRBV5-1 to TRBJ2-7, with 8 bases aligning to TRBD2. The CDR3 sequence is 14 residues long. With 4 bases clipped from V and 5 bases from J, the junction kept 8 bases outside the gene matches. Germline V lookup: CDR1 SGHRS, CDR2 YFSETQ.

This clonotype was detected a few times. The chain employs TRBV29-1 and TRBJ2-7, with 7 bases fitting TRBD1. The CDR3 length is 11 residues. Germline V CDR1 and CDR2: SQVTM, ANQGSEA. The V gene end was trimmed by 4 bases and the J gene end by 6 bases; junction bases not matched to a gene: 3. This CDR3 reads CSVGQGTEQYF. CDR3 coding DNA: TGCAGCGTTGGACAGGGAACCGAGCAGTACTTC.

This clonotype was found many times. The V call is TRBV25-1, the J call TRBJ2-7; a possible D gene is TRBD2 (5 bases). The germline CDR1 and CDR2 sequences are MGHDK and SYGVNS. The V and J ends lost 6 bases and 5 bases respectively, with 8 bases between them. The CDR3 runs to 11 residues. CDR3 nucleotide sequence: TGTGCCAGCAGGAGGGCCCACGAGCAGTACTTC. It codes for CASRRAHEQYF.

At least ten counts were recorded for this clonotype. The chain has TRBV5-8 and TRBJ2-5, with 11 bases identical to TRBD1. With V trimmed by 4 bases and J by 4 bases, 0 bases remained unmatched. CDR1 is SGHTS, CDR2 YDEGEE, per germline. The CDR3 spans 13 residues. CDR3 sequence reads: CASSGTGGETQYF. The CDR3 region has the DNA TGTGCCAGCAGCGGGACAGGGGGAGAGACCCAGTACTTC.

J is TRBJ2-7 and V is TRBV3-1, with a tentative D call TRBD1 (6 bases). The V gene's germline CDR1 is LGHDT and CDR2 YNNKEL (reference sequence). The V end lost 3 bases, the J end lost 6 bases, and 6 bases lay between the germline ends. The CDR3 spans 11 residues. CDR3 loop: CASSQTGEQYF. CDR3 bases: TGTGCCAGCAGCCAGACAGGCGAGCAGTACTTC.

In its sample, this clonotype was seen many times. The V gene is TRBV20-1, the J gene TRBJ2-5, with D possibly called TRBD1 or TRBD2 (5 bases each). Per the germline V gene, CDR1 is DFQATT and CDR2 is SNEGSKA (reference sequence). CDR3 length: 15 residues. Deletions cut 2 bases from V and 5 bases from J, with 18 bases between. Here the CDR3 DNA reads TGCAGTGCTAGACCTATGACAGTGGGGGAGGAGACCCAGTACTTC. Its protein is CSARPMTVGEETQYF.